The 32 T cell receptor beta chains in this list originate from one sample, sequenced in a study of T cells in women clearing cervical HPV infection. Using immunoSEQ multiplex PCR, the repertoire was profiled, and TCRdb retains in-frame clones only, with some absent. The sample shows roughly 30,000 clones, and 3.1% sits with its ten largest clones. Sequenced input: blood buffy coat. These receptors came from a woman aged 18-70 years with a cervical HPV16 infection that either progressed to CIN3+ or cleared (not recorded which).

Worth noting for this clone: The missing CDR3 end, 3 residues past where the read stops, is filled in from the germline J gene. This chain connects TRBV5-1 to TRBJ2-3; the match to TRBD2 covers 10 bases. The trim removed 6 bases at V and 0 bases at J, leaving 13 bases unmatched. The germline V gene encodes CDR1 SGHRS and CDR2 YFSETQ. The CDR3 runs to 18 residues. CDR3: CASKDDLAGALSTDTQYF. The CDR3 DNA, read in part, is TGCGCCAGCAAGGATGATCTAGCGGGGGCCCTGAGCACAGATACG.

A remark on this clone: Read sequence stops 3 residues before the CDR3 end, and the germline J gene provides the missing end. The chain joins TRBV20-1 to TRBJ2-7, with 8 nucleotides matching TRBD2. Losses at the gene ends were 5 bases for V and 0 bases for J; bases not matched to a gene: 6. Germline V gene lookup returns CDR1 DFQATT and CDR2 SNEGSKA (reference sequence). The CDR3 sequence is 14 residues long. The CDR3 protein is CSAVSGASSYEQYF. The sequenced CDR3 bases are TGCAGTGCTGTTAGCGGGGCCAGCTCCTACGAG.

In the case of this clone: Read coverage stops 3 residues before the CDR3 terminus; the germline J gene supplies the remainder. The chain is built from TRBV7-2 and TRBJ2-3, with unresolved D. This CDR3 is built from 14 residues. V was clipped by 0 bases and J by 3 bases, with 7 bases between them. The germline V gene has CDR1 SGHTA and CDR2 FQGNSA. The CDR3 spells CASSLARATDTQYF. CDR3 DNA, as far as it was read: TGTGCCAGCAGCTTAGCGCGAGCGACAGATACG. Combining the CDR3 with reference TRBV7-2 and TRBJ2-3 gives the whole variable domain GAGVSQSPSNKVTEKGKDVELRCDPISGHTALYWYRQSLGQGLEFLIYFQGNSAPDKSGLPSDRFSAERTGGSVSTLTIQRTQQEDSAVYLCASSLARATDTQYFGPGTRLTVL.

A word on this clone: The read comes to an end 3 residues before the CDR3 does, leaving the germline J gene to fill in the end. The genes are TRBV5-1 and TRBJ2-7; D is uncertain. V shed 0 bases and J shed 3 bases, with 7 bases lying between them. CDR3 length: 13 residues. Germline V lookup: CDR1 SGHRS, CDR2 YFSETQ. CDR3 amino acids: CASSLEVVYEQYF. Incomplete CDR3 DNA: TGCGCCAGCAGCTTGGAGGTTGTCTACGAG.

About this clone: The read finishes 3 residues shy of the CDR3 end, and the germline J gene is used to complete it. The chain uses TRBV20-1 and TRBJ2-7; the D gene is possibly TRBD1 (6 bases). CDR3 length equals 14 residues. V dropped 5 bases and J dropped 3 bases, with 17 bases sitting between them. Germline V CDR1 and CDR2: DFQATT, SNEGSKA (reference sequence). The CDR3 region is CSAQRGSGNYEQYF. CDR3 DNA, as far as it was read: TGCAGTGCTCAGAGGGGGTCGGGGAACTACGAG.

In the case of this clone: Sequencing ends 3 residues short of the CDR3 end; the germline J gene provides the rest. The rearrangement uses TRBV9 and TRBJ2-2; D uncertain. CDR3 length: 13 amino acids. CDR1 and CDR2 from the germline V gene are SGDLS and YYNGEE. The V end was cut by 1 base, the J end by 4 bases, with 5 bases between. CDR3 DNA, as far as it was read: TGTGCCAGCAGCGTAACTTTCACCGGGGAG. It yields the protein CASSVTFTGE. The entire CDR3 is CASSVTFTGELFF.

This CDR3 is CASSWRLAGGQETQYF. CDR3 DNA, as far as it was read: TGTGCCAGCAGTTGGAGACTAGCGGGGGGGCAAGAGACC. The chain couples TRBV12-3 or TRBV12-4 to TRBJ2-5; the match to TRBD2 covers 14 bases. Read data end 3 residues before the CDR3 end; the end is taken from the germline J gene. J gave up 2 bases and V 4 bases, and 3 bases lay outside the gene matches. CDR3 size: 16 residues.

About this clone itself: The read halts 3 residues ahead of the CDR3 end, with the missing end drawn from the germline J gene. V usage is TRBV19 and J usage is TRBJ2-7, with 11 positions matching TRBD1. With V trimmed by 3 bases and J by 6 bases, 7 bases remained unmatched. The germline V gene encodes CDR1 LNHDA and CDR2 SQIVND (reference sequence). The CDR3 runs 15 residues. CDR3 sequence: CASSIIGTGGGEQYF. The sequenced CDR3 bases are TGTGCCAGTAGTATCATCGGGACAGGGGGAGGCGAG.

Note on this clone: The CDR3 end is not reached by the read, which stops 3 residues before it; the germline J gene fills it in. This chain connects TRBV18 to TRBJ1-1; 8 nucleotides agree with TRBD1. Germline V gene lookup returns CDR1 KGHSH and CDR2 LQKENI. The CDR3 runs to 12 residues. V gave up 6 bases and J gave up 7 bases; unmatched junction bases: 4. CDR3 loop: CASSSQGGEAFF. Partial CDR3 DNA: TGTGCCAGCTCGTCACAGGGGGGTGAA.

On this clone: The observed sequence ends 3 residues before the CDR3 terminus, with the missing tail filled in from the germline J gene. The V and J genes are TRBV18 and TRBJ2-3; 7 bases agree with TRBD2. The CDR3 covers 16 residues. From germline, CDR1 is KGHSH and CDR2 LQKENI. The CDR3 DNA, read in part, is TGTGCCAGCTCACCATGGGTAACAGCGGGGTCGGAGACG. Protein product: CASSPWVTAGSET. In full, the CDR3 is CASSPWVTAGSETQYF. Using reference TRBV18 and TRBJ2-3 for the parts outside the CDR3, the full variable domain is NAGVMQNPRHLVRRRGQEARLRCSPMKGHSHVYWYRQLPEEGLKFMVYLQKENIIDESGMPKERFSAEFPKEGPSILRIQQVVRGDSAAYFCASSPWVTAGSETQYFGPGTRLTVL.

The CDR3 sequence is CSAKSPDRVYEQYF. The sequenced part of the CDR3 DNA is TGCAGTGCCAAATCGCCTGACAGGGTCTACGAG. The gene calls are TRBV20-1 and TRBJ2-7; 7 nucleotides line up with TRBD1. The read terminates 3 residues ahead of where the CDR3 ends, so the germline J gene completes it. The ends lost 6 bases at V and 3 bases at J; junction bases unmatched: 11. The CDR3 has 14 residues. CDR1 and CDR2 (germline): DFQATT, SNEGSKA (reference sequence).

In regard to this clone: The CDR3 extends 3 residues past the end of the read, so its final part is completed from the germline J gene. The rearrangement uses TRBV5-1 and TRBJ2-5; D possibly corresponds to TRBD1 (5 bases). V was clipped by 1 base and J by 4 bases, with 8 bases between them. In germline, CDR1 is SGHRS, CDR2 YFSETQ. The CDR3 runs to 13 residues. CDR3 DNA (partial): TGCGCCAGCAGCTTGTTTGGGGCAGAGACC. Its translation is CASSLFGAET. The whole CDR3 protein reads CASSLFGAETQYF.

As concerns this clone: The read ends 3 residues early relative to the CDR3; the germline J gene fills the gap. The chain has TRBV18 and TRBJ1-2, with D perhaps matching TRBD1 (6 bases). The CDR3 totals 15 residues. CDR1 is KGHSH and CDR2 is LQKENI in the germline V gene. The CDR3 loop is CASSPQGRTAYDYTF. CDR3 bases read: TGTGCCAGCTCACCACAAGGGAGGACAGCCTACGAC.

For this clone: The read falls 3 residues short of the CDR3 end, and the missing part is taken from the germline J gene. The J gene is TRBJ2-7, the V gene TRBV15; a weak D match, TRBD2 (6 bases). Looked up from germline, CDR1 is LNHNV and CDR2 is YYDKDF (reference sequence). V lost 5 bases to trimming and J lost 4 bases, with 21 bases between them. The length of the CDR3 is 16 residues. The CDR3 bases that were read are TGTGCCACCAGCCCGACCTTAGGGGACTTACTGTACGAG. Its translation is CATSPTLGDLLYE. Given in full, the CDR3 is CATSPTLGDLLYEQYF. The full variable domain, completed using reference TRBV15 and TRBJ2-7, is DAMVIQNPRYQVTQFGKPVTLSCSQTLNHNVMYWYQQKSSQAPKLLFHYYDKDFNNEADTPDNFQSRRPNTSFCFLDIRSPGLGDTAMYLCATSPTLGDLLYEQYFGPGTRLTVT.

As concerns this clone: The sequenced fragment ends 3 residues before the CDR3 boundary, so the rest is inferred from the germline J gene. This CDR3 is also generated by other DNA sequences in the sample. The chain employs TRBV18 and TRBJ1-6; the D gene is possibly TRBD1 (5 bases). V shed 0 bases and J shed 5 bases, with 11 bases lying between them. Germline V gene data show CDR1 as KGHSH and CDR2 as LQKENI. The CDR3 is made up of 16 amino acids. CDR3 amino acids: CASSPPQGRNNSPLHF. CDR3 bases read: TGTGCCAGCTCACCACCCCAGGGAAGGAATAATTCACCC.

The CDR3 here is CASDPRGRDYGYTF. Incomplete CDR3 DNA: TGTGCCAGCGACCCCAGGGGGCGAGACTATGGC. The chain couples TRBV7-3 to TRBJ1-2; TRBD1 matches at 8 bases. The read is 3 residues too short to cover the CDR3 end, so that end is filled in from the germline J gene. Germline V CDR1 and CDR2: SGHTA, FQGTGA. After removal of 8 bases from V and 3 bases from J, the junction contained 8 bases not matched to a gene. The CDR3 runs 14 residues.

The chain's CDR3 is CAISEGGGVFNYGYTF. CDR3 DNA, as far as it was read: TGTGCCATCAGTGAAGGCGGAGGGGTTTTTAACTATGGC. J is TRBJ1-2 and V is TRBV10-3, with a tentative D call TRBD1 (5 bases). The CDR3 is cut off 3 residues early in the read; its end comes from the germline J gene. The V end lost 3 bases, the J end lost 1 base, and 15 bases lay between the germline ends. CDR3 length: 16 residues. CDR1 and CDR2 from the germline V gene are ENHRY and SYGVKD.

This CDR3 is CASSSGGTGEETQYF. CDR3 DNA, as far as it was read: TGTGCCAGCAGCTCGGGGGGGACGGGGGAAGAGACG. The chain has TRBV7-3 and TRBJ2-3, with TRBD2 identical over 8 bases. Read sequence stops 3 residues before the CDR3 end, and the germline J gene provides the missing end. The CDR3 totals 15 residues. Looked up from germline, CDR1 is SGHTA and CDR2 is FQGTGA.

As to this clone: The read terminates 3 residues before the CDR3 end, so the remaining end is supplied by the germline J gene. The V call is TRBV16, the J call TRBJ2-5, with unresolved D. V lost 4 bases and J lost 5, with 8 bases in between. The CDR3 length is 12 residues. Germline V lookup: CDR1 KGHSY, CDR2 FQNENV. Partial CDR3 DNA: TGTGCCAGCAGCCCACCGCGGGAGACC. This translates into CASSPPRET. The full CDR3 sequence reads CASSPPRETQYF.

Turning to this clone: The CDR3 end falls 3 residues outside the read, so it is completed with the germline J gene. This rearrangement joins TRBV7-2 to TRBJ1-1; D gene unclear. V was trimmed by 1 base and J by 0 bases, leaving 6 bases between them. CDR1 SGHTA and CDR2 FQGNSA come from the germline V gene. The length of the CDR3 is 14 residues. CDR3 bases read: TGTGCCAGCAGCTTAGATCGGGTGAACACTGAA. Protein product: CASSLDRVNTE. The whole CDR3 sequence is CASSLDRVNTEAFF.

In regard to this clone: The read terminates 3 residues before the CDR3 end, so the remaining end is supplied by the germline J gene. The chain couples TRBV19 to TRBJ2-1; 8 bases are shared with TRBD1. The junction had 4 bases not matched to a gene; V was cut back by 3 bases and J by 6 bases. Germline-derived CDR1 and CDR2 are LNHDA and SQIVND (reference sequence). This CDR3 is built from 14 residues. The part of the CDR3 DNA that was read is TGTGCCAGTAGTATTGGACAGGGATTCAATGAG. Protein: CASSIGQGFNE. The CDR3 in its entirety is CASSIGQGFNEQFF.

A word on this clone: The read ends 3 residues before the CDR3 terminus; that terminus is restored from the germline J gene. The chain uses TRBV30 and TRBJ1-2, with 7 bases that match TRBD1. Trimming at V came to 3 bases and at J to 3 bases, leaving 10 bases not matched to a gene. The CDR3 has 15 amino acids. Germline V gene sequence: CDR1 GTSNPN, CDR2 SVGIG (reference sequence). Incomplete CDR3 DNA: TGTGCCTGGAGGAGAAAGGGACAGTCATACTATGGC. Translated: CAWRRKGQSYYG. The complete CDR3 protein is CAWRRKGQSYYGYTF.

The part of the CDR3 DNA that was read is TGTGCCAGTACATTTTCCGGAACAGGTAGCGGGTCACCC. Translated: CASTFSGTGSGSP. The complete CDR3 sequence is CASTFSGTGSGSPLHF. The chain is built from TRBV19 and TRBJ1-6, with D possibly TRBD1 on 5 matching bases. The read finishes 3 residues shy of the CDR3 end, and the germline J gene is used to complete it. This CDR3 comprises 16 residues. Germline V gives CDR1 LNHDA, CDR2 SQIVND (reference sequence). V gave up 7 bases and J gave up 10 bases, with 23 bases separating them.

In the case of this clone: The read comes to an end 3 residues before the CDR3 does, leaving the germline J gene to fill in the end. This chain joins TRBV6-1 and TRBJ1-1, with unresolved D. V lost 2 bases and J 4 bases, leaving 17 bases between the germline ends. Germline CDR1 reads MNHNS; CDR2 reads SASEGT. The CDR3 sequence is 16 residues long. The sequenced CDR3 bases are TGTGCCAGCAGTGAACCGGGCCTCTCTCGGGGCACTGAA. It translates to CASSEPGLSRGTE. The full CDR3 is CASSEPGLSRGTEAFF.

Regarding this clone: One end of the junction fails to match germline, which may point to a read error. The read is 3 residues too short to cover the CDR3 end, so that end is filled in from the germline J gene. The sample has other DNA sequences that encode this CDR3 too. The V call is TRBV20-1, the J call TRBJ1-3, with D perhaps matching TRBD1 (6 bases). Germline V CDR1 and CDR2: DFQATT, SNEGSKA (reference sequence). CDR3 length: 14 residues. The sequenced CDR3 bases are TGCAGTGCGGAGAACAGGGACGTCGCAAACACA. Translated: CSAENRDVANT. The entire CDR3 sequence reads CSAENRDVANTIYF.

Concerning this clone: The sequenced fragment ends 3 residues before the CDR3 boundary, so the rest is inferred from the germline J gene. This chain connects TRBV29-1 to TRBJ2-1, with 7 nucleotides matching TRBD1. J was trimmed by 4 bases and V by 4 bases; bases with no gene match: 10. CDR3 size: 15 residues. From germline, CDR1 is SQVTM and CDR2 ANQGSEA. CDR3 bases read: TGCAGCGTTGGACCCGACAGGGTGGGGTACAATGAG. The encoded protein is CSVGPDRVGYNE. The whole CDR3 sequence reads CSVGPDRVGYNEQFF.

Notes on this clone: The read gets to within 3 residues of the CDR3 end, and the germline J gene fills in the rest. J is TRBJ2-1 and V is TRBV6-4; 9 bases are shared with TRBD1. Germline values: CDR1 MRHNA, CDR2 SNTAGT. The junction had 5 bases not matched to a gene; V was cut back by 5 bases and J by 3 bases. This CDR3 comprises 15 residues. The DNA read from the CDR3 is TGTGCCAGCAGTAAGGACAGGGGTAGCTACAATGAG. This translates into CASSKDRGSYNE. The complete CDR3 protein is CASSKDRGSYNEQFF.

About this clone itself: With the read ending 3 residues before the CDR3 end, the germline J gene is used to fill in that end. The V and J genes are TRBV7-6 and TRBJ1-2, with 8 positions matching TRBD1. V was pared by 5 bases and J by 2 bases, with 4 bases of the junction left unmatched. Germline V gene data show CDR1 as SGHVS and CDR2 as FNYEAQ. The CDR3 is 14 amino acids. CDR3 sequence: CASSPRDRNYGYTF. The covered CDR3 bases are TGTGCCAGCAGCCCCCGGGACAGGAACTATGGC.

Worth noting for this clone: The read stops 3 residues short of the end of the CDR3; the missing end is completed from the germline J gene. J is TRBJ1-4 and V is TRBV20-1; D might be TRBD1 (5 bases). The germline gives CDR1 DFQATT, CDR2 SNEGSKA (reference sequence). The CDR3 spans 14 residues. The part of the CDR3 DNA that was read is TGCAGTGCCCAGGACAAGTCTGGGGCCAACGTA. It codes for CSAQDKSGANV. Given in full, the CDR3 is CSAQDKSGANVLFF.

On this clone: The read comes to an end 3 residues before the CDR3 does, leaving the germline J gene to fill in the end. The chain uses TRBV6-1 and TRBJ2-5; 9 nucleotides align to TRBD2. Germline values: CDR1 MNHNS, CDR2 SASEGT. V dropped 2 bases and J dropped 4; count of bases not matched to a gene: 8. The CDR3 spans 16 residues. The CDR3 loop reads CASSERGGGVLETQYF. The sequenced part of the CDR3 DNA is TGTGCCAGCAGTGAAAGGGGCGGGGGGGTTTTAGAGACC.

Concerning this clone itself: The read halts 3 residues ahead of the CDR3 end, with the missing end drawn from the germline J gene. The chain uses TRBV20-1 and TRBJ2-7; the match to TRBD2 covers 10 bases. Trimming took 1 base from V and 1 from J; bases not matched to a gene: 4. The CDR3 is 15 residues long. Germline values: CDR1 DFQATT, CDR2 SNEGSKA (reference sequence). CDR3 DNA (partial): TGCAGTGCTAGAGTAACTAGCGGGGAGTCCTACGAG. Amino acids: CSARVTSGESYE. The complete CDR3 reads CSARVTSGESYEQYF.

The part of the CDR3 DNA that was read is TGTGCCACCAGTGGAATTCGAGGGGCGCAAGAGACC. Encoded protein: CATSGIRGAQET. The CDR3 in full is CATSGIRGAQETQYF. V gene TRBV24-1 combines with J gene TRBJ2-5; D might be TRBD1 or TRBD2, each matching 5 bases. The read comes to an end 3 residues before the CDR3 does, leaving the germline J gene to fill in the end. The CDR3 has 15 residues. The V end lost 5 bases, the J end lost 2 bases, and 14 bases lay between the germline ends. Germline V gene data show CDR1 as KGHDR and CDR2 as SFDVKD.